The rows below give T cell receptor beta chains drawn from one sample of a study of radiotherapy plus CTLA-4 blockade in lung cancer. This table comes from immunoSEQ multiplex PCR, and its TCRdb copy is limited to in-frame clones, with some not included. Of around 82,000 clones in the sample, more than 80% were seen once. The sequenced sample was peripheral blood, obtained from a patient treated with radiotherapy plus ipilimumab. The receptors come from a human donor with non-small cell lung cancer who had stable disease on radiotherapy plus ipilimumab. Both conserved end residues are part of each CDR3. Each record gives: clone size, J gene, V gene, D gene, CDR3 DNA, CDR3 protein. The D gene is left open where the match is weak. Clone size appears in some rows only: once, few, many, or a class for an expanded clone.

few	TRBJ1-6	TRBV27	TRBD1	TGTGCCAGCAGTTTACTCGGTCAGGGGGGTCGGTCACCCCTCCACTTT	CASSLLGQGGRSPLHF
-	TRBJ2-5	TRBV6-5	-	TGTGCCAGCACTTTACGGGGACACCAAGAGACCCAGTACTTC	CASTLRGHQETQYF
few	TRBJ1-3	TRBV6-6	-	TGTGCCAGCAGTTACTCTAAGAATGGAAACACCATATATTTT	CASSYSKNGNTIYF
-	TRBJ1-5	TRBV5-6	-	TGTGCCAGCAGCTATAACAGGTTAAATCAGCCCCAGCATTTT	CASSYNRLNQPQHF
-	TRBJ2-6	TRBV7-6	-	TGTGCCAGCAGCCCGATAGGGGGGCGAGTTGGGGCCAACGTTCTGACTTTC	CASSPIGGRVGANVLTF
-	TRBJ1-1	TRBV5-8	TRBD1	TGTGCCAGCAGATCGGGGCAGGGGGCTACTTTCTTT	CASRSGQGATFF
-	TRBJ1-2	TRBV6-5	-	TGTGCCAGCAGTTACTCGACCGTCTATGGCTACACCTTC	CASSYSTVYGYTF
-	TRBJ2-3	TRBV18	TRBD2	TGTGCCAGCTCACCCGGACTAGCGGGAGGGCCGGAGGATACGCAGTATTTT	CASSPGLAGGPEDTQYF
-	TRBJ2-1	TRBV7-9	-	TGTGCCAGCAGGAGGAGCGGGAATGAGCAGTTCTTC	CASRRSGNEQFF
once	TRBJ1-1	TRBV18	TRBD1	TGTGCCAGCTCATCACGGCAGGGGGGTGACACTGAAGCTTTCTTT	CASSSRQGGDTEAFF
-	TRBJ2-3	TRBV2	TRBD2	TGTGCCAGCAGTCTACTAGCGGACCTTGGCACAGATACGCAGTATTTT	CASSLLADLGTDTQYF
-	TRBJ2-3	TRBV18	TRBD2	TGTGCCAGCTCACCAGGCGGGGGGGTGCTTCCAGATACGCAGTATTTT	CASSPGGGVLPDTQYF
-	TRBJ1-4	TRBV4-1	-	TGCGCCAGCAGCCAAGATGGGGGAGGGGATGAAAAACTGTTTTTT	CASSQDGGGDEKLFF
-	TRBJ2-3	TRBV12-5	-	TGTGCTAGTGCTCCAACCAGAGGGGCAGATACGCAGTATTTT	CASAPTRGADTQYF
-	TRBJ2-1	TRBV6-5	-	TGTGCCGTCTCGGGAAACAATGAGCAGTTCTTC	CAVSGNNEQFF
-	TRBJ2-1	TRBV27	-	TGTGCCAGCAAGCTAGGACCCTCTCCTTACAATGAGCAGTTCTTC	CASKLGPSPYNEQFF
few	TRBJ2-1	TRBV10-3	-	TGTGCCATCAGGACTAGTAGCGATGAGCAGTTCTTC	CAIRTSSDEQFF
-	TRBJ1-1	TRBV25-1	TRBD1	TGTGCCAGCAGTGCGAGGGGGCAGGTCACTGAAGCTTTCTTT	CASSARGQVTEAFF
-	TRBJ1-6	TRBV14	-	TGTGCCAGCAGCCATCATGGAGGGTCGGGTTTTGGGTCACCCCTCCACTTT	CASSHHGGSGFGSPLHF
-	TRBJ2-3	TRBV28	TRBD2	TGTGCCAGCAGTTTCGCGGGAGTGGATGAAGATACGCAGTATTTT	CASSFAGVDEDTQYF
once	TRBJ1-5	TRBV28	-	TGTGCCAGCAGTTTAAGGAATCAGCCCCAGCATTTT	CASSLRNQPQHF
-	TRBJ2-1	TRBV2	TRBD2	TGTGCCAGCAAACGGGCCCCAACTAGCGGGGGGAGCTCCTACAATGAGCAGTTCTTC	CASKRAPTSGGSSYNEQFF
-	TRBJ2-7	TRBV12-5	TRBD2	TGTGCTAGTGGCCTCTCAGGTACTAGCGGGGCCTCCTACGAGCAGTACTTC	CASGLSGTSGASYEQYF
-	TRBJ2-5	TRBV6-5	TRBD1	TGTGCCAGCAGCCTGACAGGGGGTTGGGAGACCCAGTACTTC	CASSLTGGWETQYF
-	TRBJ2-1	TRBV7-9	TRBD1	TGTGCCAGCAGCTCGGGACAGGGTTCCCTCAATGAGCAGTTCTTC	CASSSGQGSLNEQFF
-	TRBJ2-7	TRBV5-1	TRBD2	TGCGCCAGCAGCTTGGTTGGTAGCGGGTTTTCCTACGAGCAGTACTTC	CASSLVGSGFSYEQYF
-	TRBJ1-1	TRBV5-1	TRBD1	TGCGCCAGCAGCCGCTTCCTCAGGGGGAGCACTGAAGCTTTCTTT	CASSRFLRGSTEAFF
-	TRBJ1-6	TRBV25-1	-	TGTGCCAGCAGTGAGAGTTATTATGGGGGAGGTAATTCACCCCTCCACTTT	CASSESYYGGGNSPLHF
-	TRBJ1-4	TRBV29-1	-	TGCAGCGCCCGGGGTGAAAAACTGTTTTTT	CSARGEKLFF
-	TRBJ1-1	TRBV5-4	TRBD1	TGTGCCAGCAGCAGTCTTACCTGGGACAGCCTGCTCGGCACTGAAGCTTTCTTT	CASSSLTWDSLLGTEAFF
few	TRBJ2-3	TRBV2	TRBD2	TGTGCCAGCAGGCCGGGACTAGCGGGGGGGCATGGTACGCAGTATTTT	CASRPGLAGGHGTQYF
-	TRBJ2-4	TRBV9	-	TGTGCCAGCAGCGTAGAGTTGGAGGGGTCTGGGAACATTCAGTACTTC	CASSVELEGSGNIQYF
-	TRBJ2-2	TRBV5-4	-	TGTGCCAGCAGCTTGGGTCTAGGCTCCGGGGAGCTGTTTTTT	CASSLGLGSGELFF
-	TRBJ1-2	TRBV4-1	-	TGCGCCAGCAGCGGGGGGGCAGGCTATGGCTACACCTTC	CASSGGAGYGYTF
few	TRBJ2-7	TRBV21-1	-	TGTGCCAGCAGCAACCGGGACCCGGTCCCTCCATACGAGCAGTACTTC	CASSNRDPVPPYEQYF
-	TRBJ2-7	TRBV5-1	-	TGCGCCAGCAGCTTTAGGGCAGGCTTAGGGGAGCAGTACTTC	CASSFRAGLGEQYF
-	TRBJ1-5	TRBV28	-	TGTGCCAGCAGACCCATACAGGGCTGGTTCGATCAGCCCCAGCATTTT	CASRPIQGWFDQPQHF
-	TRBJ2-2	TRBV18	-	TGTGCCAGCTCACCTTCTCGGGATGGTTACACCGGGGAGCTGTTTTTT	CASSPSRDGYTGELFF
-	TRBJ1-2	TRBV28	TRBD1	TGTGCCAGCAGTGGGGCAGGGGGCCCCCTGGGCTACACCTTC	CASSGAGGPLGYTF
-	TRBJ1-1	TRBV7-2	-	TGTGCCAGCAGCTCCCTTGGGGGGTTCTACTTT	CASSSLGGFYF
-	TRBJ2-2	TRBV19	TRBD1	TGTGCCAGTAGAACCTACGGGACAGGGGGATTTAACACCGGGGAGCTGTTTTTT	CASRTYGTGGFNTGELFF
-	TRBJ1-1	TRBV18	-	TGTGCCAGCTCACCACGGGACCTGGGCGGGATAAGCTTAAACACTGAAGCTTTCTTT	CASSPRDLGGISLNTEAFF
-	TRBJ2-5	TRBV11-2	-	TGTGCCAGCAGCTTACAAGGGGAGACCCAGTACTTC	CASSLQGETQYF
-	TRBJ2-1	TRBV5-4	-	TGTGCCAGCAGCTTGGTGCAGGGCTCCTACAATGAGCAGTTCTTC	CASSLVQGSYNEQFF
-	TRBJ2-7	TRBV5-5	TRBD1	TGTGCCAGCAGCTTAAGAGATCAGGGGGCGTCCTACGAGCAGTACTTC	CASSLRDQGASYEQYF
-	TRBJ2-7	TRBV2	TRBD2	TGTGCCAGCACCCGCCGGACTAGCCTTAACGAGCAGTACTTC	CASTRRTSLNEQYF
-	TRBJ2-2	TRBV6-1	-	TGTGCCAGCATTGGTTACGCCGGGGAGCTGTTTTTT	CASIGYAGELFF
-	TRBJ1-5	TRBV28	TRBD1	TGTGCCAGCAGTTTACAGGGGGGTGAGGGGCCTTATAGCAATCAGCCCCAGCATTTT	CASSLQGGEGPYSNQPQHF
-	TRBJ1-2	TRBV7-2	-	TGTGCCAGCAGCCCTCCCGAGAGAGGGAACTATGGCTACACCTTC	CASSPPERGNYGYTF
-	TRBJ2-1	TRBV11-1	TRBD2	TGTGCCAGCAGGAGGGGACTAGCGGGAGGGGGCTACAATGAGCAGTTCTTC	CASRRGLAGGGYNEQFF
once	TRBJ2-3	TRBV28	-	TGTGCCAGCAGTCCCCCAGGGTCAACAGATACGCAGTATTTT	CASSPPGSTDTQYF
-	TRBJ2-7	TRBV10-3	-	TGTGCCATCAGTGGGGGGGACAGAGCACTCTACGAGCAGTACTTC	CAISGGDRALYEQYF
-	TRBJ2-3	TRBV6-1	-	TGTGCCAGCAGTGAACACGGGCACCCAACAGATACGCAGTATTTT	CASSEHGHPTDTQYF